The 8 T cell receptor beta chains listed next were all sequenced from one sample in a study of memory CD4+ T cells and cytomegalovirus serostatus. The sort gate was single viable CD3+CD4+CD8-CD45RO+ cells for memory CD4+ T cells. Sequencing used immunoSEQ multiplex PCR; TCRdb keeps in-frame clones, though not all of them. The table records around 60,000 clones, approximately 77% of them present only once. The sample comprised memory CD4+ T cells from blood. These receptors all stem from an adult in good health and CMV-seronegative. Some clones in this sample may be carry-over from other donors' samples.

A remark on this clone: The same CDR3 can be traced to other DNA sequences in this sample. The chain couples TRBV27 to TRBJ2-6; D gene ambiguous. The length of the CDR3 is 14 residues. Looked up from germline, CDR1 is MNHEY and CDR2 is SMNVEV (reference sequence). V lost 5 bases and J lost 0, with 5 bases in between. CDR3 residues: CASSLSSGANVLTF. In DNA, the CDR3 is TGTGCCAGCAGTCTGAGCTCTGGGGCCAACGTCCTGACTTTC. Full variable domain (remainder filled in from reference TRBV27 and TRBJ2-6): EAQVTQNPRYLITVTGKKLTVTCSQNMNHEYMSWYRQDPGLGLRQIYYSMNVEVTDKGDVPEGYKVSRKEKRNFPLILESPSPNQTSLYFCASSLSSGANVLTFGAGSRLTVL.

The J gene is TRBJ2-1, the V gene TRBV28, with 8 nucleotides matching TRBD2. Germline CDR1 reads MDHEN; CDR2 reads SYDVKM. V was clipped by 3 bases and J by 2 bases; unmatched bases: 3. The CDR3 loop spans 15 amino acids. The CDR3 DNA is TGTGCCAGCAGTTTGCGGCGGGAGGCCTACAATGAGCAGTTCTTC. Amino acids: CASSLRREAYNEQFF.

This clone was seen once. The chain links TRBV18 to TRBJ1-5; D ambiguous. V was trimmed by 6 bases and J by 0 bases, leaving 9 bases between them. The CDR3 is made up of 14 amino acids. Germline assignment: CDR1 KGHSH and CDR2 LQKENI. CDR3 bases: TGTGCCAGCTCGTACAGCGATAGCAATCAGCCCCAGCATTTT. Its protein is CASSYSDSNQPQHF. The variable domain in full, with the rest retrieved from reference TRBV18 and TRBJ1-5, is NAGVMQNPRHLVRRRGQEARLRCSPMKGHSHVYWYRQLPEEGLKFMVYLQKENIIDESGMPKERFSAEFPKEGPSILRIQQVVRGDSAAYFCASSYSDSNQPQHFGDGTRLSIL.

This sequence joins TRBV2 and TRBJ1-2; 8 nucleotides match TRBD1. Germline values: CDR1 SNHLY, CDR2 FYNNEI. Losses at the gene ends were 4 bases for V and 1 base for J; bases not matched to a gene: 5. This CDR3 region has 15 residues. The CDR3 region is CASSGTGTINYGYTF. The CDR3 coding sequence is TGTGCCAGCAGTGGGACAGGGACAATTAACTATGGCTACACCTTC. Combining the CDR3 with reference TRBV2 and TRBJ1-2 gives the whole variable domain EPEVTQTPSHQVTQMGQEVILRCVPISNHLYFYWYRQILGQKVEFLVSFYNNEISEKSEIFDDQFSVERPDGSNFTLKIRSTKLEDSAMYFCASSGTGTINYGYTFGSGTRLTVV.

The chain links TRBV7-8 to TRBJ1-1; TRBD1 agrees at 9 bases. The CDR3 loop spans 14 amino acids. Germline CDR1 reads SGHVS; CDR2 reads FQNEAQ. Germline trimming cut 2 bases from V and 5 bases from J; bases unmatched to any gene: 3. The CDR3 region has the DNA TGTGCCAGCAGCTTACACAGGGGGCGTACTGAAGCTTTCTTT. Encoded protein: CASSLHRGRTEAFF.

The V and J genes are TRBV28 and TRBJ2-1, with 9 positions matching TRBD2. The germline gives CDR1 MDHEN, CDR2 SYDVKM. The J segment lost 8 bases and the V segment lost 5 bases, leaving 10 bases of the junction unmatched. The CDR3 covers 15 residues. CDR3 region: CASSPTAGGRHEQFF. CDR3 coding DNA: TGTGCCAGCAGTCCCACCGCGGGAGGGAGGCATGAGCAGTTCTTC. Complete variable domain (other parts from reference TRBV28 and TRBJ2-1): DVKVTQSSRYLVKRTGEKVFLECVQDMDHENMFWYRQDPGLGLRLIYFSYDVKMKEKGDIPEGYSVSREKKERFSLILESASTNQTSMYLCASSPTAGGRHEQFFGPGTRLTVL.

This CDR3 reads CASSKQVITNQPQHF. The DNA for the CDR3 is TGTGCCAGTAGTAAGCAGGTGATTACTAATCAGCCCCAGCATTTT. The chain uses TRBV19 and TRBJ1-5; no definite D call. The germline CDR1 and CDR2 sequences are LNHDA and SQIVND (reference sequence). The V gene lost 4 bases and the J gene lost 4 bases, with 14 bases spanning the gap. This CDR3 spans 15 amino acids.

This clone was observed a handful of times. The chain has TRBV18 and TRBJ2-7, with D unresolved. The CDR3 length is 12 residues. The V end lost 3 bases, the J end lost 1 base, and 4 bases lay between the germline ends. Looked up from germline, CDR1 is KGHSH and CDR2 is LQKENI. The CDR3 spells CASSPQSYEQYF. The CDR3 DNA reads as TGTGCCAGCTCACCTCAGTCCTACGAGCAGTACTTC. Combining the CDR3 with reference TRBV18 and TRBJ2-7 gives the whole variable domain NAGVMQNPRHLVRRRGQEARLRCSPMKGHSHVYWYRQLPEEGLKFMVYLQKENIIDESGMPKERFSAEFPKEGPSILRIQQVVRGDSAAYFCASSPQSYEQYFGPGTRLTVT.